The 3 T cell receptor beta chains listed next were all sequenced from one sample in a study of CD8 T cells in Susac syndrome. Random hexamers were used to reverse transcribe an amount of roughly 0.5 to 1 ug RNA. TCRdb re-called the immunoSEQ multiplex PCR reads with MiXCR, one entry per CDR3 protein. The sample contains approximately 190,000 distinct CDR3 sequences, around 96% of which appear only once. Sequenced: CD4+ T cells from PBMCs. These receptors all come from a human donor with multiple sclerosis.

The chain links TRBV24-1 to TRBJ2-1; the match to TRBD2 covers 10 bases. Germline V CDR1 and CDR2: KGHDR, SFDVKD. V lost 2 bases, J lost 8 bases, and 8 bases stayed unmatched. CDR3 length: 16 amino acids. The CDR3 nucleotides read TGTGCCACCAGTGATTGGGTAGCGGGAGGTAAAGATGAGCAGTTCTTC. Its protein is CATSDWVAGGKDEQFF.

On this clonotype: An end of the junction differs from the germline gene, which may be a read error. The rearrangement joins TRBV4-2 to TRBJ2-2; the D gene is possibly TRBD2 (5 bases). Per germline, CDR1 LGHNA and CDR2 YNFKEQ. CDR3 size: 16 residues. CDR3 coding DNA: TGTGCCAGCAACCAAGGAGGCCAGAGGGTCACCGGGGAGCTGTTTTTT. It is translated as CASNQGGQRVTGELFF.

The V call is TRBV3-1, the J call TRBJ1-2, with TRBD1 matching over 7 bases. Trimming removed 2 bases from V and 2 bases from J; junction bases left unmatched: 2. This CDR3 spans 14 amino acids. The germline V gene encodes CDR1 LGHDT and CDR2 YNNKEL (reference sequence). The CDR3 nucleotides are TGTGCCAGCAGCCAATTGGGACAGAACTATGGCTACACCTTC. Protein sequence: CASSQLGQNYGYTF.